The following is a TCR beta chain sequence with its context. The sample is drawn from a study of cytotoxic CD8 clonotypes in ibrutinib-treated CLL. The wider study: Partial response occurred in 24 patients and complete response in 2; at median around 5.5 years, roughly 15 remained remitted and roughly 12 progressed.

Libraries were prepared by immunoSEQ multiplex PCR; TCRdb keeps only in-frame clonotypes and omits some of them. The sample has over 110,000 clones, 85% to 95% seen once. The sequenced sample was PBMCs, obtained after 12 months of ibrutinib treatment. This clonotype was obtained from a human donor with chronic lymphocytic leukemia.

CDR3 sequence (DNA): TGTGCCAGCAGCGCCCGGGACAGGCCCACTGAAGCTTTCTTT. Its protein product is CASSARDRPTEAFF. V usage is TRBV21-1 and J usage is TRBJ1-1; the table assigns TRBD1, which was not confirmed against the DNA. TRBV21-1 is designated a pseudogene. This CDR3 region has 14 residues.